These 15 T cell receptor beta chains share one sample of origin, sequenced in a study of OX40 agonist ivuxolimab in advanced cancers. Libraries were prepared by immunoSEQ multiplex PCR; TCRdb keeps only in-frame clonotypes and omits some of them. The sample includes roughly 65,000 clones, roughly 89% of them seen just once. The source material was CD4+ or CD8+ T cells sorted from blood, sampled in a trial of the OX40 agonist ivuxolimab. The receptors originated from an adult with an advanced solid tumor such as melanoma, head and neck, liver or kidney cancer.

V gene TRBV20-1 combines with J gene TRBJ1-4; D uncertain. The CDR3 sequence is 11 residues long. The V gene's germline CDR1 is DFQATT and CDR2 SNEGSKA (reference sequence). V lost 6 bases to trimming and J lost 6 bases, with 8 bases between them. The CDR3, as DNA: TGCAGTGCAGAGGGTGATGAAAAACTGTTTTTT. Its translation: CSAEGDEKLFF.

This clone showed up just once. DNA for the CDR3: TGTGCCAGCAGTTTGGGACCCTCCGCGCAGTATTTT. This sequence encodes CASSLGPSAQYF. The chain combines TRBV28 with TRBJ2-3, with D perhaps being TRBD1 or TRBD2 (5 bases each). The length of the CDR3 is 12 residues. CDR1 is MDHEN and CDR2 is SYDVKM in the germline V gene. With 3 bases removed from V and 10 bases from J, the gap between germline ends came to 11 bases.

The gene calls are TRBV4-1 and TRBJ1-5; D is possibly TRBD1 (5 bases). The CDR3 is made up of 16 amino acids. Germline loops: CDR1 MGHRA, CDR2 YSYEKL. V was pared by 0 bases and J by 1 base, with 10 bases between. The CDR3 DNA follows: TGCGCCAGCAGCCAAGAGGGGCGCGGGAGCAATCAGCCCCAGCATTTT. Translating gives CASSQEGRGSNQPQHF.

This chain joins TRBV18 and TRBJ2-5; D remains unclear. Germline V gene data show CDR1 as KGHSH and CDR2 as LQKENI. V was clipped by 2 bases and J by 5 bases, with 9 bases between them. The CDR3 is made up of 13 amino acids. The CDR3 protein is CASSPGTVETQYF. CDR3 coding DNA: TGTGCCAGCTCACCAGGAACTGTTGAGACCCAGTACTTC.

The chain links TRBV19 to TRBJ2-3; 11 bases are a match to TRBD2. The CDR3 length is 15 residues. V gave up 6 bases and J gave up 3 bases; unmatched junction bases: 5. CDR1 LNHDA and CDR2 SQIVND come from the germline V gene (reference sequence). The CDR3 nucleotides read TGTGCCAGTAGCCCGACTAGCGGGATTACAGATACGCAGTATTTT. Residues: CASSPTSGITDTQYF.

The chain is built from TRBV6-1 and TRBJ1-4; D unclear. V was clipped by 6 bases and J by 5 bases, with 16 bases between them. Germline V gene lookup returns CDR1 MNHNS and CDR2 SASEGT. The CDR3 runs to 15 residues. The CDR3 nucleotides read TGTGCCAGCAGCCAGTTTTGGGGTTCAAATGAAAAACTGTTTTTT. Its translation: CASSQFWGSNEKLFF.

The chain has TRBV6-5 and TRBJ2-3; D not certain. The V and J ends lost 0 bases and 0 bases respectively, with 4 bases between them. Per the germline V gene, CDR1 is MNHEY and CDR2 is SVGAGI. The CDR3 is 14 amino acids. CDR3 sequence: CASSYSFSTDTQYF. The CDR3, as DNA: TGTGCCAGCAGTTACTCTTTTAGCACAGATACGCAGTATTTT.

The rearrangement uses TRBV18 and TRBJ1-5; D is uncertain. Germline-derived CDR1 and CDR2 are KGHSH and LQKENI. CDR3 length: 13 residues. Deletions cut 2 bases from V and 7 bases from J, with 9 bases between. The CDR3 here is CASSPEEKQPQHF. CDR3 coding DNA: TGTGCCAGCTCACCAGAGGAAAAACAGCCCCAGCATTTT.

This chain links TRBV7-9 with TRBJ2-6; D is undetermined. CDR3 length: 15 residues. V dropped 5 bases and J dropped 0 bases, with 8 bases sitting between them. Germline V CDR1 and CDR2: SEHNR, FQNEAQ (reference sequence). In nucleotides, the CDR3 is TGTGCCAGCAGCCCCCGGAGCTCTGGGGCCAACGTCCTGACTTTC. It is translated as CASSPRSSGANVLTF.

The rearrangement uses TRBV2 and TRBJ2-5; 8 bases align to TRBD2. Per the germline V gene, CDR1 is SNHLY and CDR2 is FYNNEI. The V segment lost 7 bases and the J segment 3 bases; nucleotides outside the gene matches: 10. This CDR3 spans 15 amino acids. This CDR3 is CASKPPGLGEETQYF. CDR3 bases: TGTGCCAGCAAACCACCGGGACTAGGGGAAGAGACCCAGTACTTC.

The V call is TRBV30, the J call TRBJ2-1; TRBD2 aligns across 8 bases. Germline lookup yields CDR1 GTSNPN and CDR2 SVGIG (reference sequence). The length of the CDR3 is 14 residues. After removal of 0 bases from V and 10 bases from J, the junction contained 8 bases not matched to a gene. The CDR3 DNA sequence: TGTGCCTGGAGTGTTGTTAGCGGGATCGGCGAGCAGTTCTTC. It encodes CAWSVVSGIGEQFF. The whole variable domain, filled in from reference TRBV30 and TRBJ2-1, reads SQTIHQWPATLVQPVGSPLSLECTVEGTSNPNLYWYRQAAGRGLQLLFYSVGIGQISSEVPQNLSASRPQDRQFILSSKKLLLSDSGFYLCAWSVVSGIGEQFFGPGTRLTVL.

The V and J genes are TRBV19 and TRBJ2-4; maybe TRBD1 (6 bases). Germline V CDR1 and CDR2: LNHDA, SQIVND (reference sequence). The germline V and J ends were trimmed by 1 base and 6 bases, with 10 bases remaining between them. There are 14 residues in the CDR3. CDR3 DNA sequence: TGTGCCAGTAGTATAGTCGGACAGAGAAACATTCAGTACTTC. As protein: CASSIVGQRNIQYF.

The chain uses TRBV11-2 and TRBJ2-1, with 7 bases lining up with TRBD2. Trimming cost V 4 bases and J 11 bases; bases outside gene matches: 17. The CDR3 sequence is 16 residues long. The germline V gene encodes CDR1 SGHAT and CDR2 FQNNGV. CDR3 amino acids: CASSSMKDMTSRKQFF. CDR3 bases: TGTGCCAGCAGCTCAATGAAGGATATGACTAGCCGAAAGCAGTTCTTC.

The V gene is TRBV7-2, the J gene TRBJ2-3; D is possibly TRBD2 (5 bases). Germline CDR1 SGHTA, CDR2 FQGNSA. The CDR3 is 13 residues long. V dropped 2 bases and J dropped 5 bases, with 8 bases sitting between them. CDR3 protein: CASSLPGGDTQYF. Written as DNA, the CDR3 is TGTGCCAGCAGCTTACCAGGAGGAGATACGCAGTATTTT.

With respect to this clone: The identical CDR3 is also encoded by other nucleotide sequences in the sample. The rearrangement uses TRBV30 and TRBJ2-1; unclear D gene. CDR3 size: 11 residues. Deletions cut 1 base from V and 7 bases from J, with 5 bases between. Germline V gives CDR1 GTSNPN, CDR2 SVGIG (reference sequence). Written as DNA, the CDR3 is TGTGCCTGGAGTGCAGGTAATGAGCAGTTCTTC. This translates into CAWSAGNEQFF.